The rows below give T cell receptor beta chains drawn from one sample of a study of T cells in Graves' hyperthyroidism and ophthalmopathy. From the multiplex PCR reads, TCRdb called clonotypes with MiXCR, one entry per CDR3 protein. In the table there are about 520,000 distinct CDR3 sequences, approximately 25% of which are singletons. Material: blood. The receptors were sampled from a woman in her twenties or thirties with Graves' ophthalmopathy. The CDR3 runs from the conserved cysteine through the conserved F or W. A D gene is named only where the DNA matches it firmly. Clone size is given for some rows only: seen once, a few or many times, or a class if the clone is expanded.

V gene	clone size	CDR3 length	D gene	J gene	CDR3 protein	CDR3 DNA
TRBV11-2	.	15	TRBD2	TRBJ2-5	CASSPSGGALETQYF	TGTGCCAGCAGCCCAAGCGGGGGGGCCCTAGAGACCCAGTACTTC
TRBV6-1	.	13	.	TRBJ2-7	CASSDRPHYEQYF	TGTGCCAGCAGTGATAGGCCGCACTACGAGCAGTACTTC
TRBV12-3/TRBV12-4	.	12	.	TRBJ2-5	CASTPLRETQYF	TGTGCCAGCACCCCATTACGAGAGACCCAGTACTTC
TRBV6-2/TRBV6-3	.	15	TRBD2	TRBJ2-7	CASSYRLAGVDEQYF	TGTGCCAGCAGTTATAGACTAGCGGGGGTAGACGAGCAGTACTTC
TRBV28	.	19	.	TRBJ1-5	CASSPGVGTEYHSNQPQHF	TGTGCCAGCAGTCCCGGGGTAGGGACGGAGTACCATAGCAATCAGCCCCAGCATTTT
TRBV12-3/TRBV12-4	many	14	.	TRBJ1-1	CASSLSELNTEAFF	TGTGCCAGCAGTTTATCCGAATTGAACACTGAAGCTTTCTTT
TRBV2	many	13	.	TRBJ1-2	CASSERGSRGYTF	TGTGCCAGCAGTGAGCGGGGAAGTAGAGGCTACACCTTC
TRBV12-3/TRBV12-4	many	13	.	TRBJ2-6	CASSPNLANVLTF	TGTGCCAGCAGCCCAAACTTGGCCAACGTCCTGACTTTC
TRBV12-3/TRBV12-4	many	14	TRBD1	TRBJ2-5	CASSSRDRVETQYF	TGTGCCAGCAGTTCACGAGACAGGGTAGAGACCCAGTACTTC
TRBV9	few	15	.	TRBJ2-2	CASSLSGVSTGELFF	TGTGCCAGCAGCCTGTCAGGGGTATCCACCGGGGAGCTGTTTTTT
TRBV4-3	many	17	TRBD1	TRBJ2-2	CASSQRQGKLGTGELFF	TGCGCCAGCAGCCAGAGACAGGGTAAATTAGGCACCGGGGAGCTGTTTTTT
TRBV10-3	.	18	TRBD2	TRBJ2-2	CAIRRLGLAGPNTGELFF	TGTGCCATCAGGCGCCTCGGACTAGCGGGCCCGAACACCGGGGAGCTGTTTTTT
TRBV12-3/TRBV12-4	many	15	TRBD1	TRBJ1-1	CASSSAGTGTTEAFF	TGTGCCAGCAGTTCGGCCGGGACAGGGACGACTGAAGCTTTCTTT
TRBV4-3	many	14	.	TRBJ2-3	CASSQDRQSDTQYF	TGCGCCAGCAGCCAAGATAGACAGTCAGATACGCAGTATTTT
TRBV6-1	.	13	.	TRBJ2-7	CASSRRDNHEQYF	TGTGCCAGCAGTCGGCGGGATAACCACGAGCAGTACTTC
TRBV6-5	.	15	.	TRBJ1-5	CASSYEQYSNQPQHF	TGTGCCAGCAGTTACGAACAATATAGCAATCAGCCCCAGCATTTT
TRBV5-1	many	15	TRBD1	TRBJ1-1	CASSSGDRGNTEAFF	TGCGCCAGCAGCTCGGGGGACAGGGGGAACACTGAAGCTTTCTTT
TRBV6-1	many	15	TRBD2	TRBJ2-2	CASTSSGGNTGELFF	TGTGCCAGCACCAGTAGCGGGGGGAACACCGGGGAGCTGTTTTTT
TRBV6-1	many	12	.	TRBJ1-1	CASGEANTEAFF	TGTGCCAGCGGAGAGGCCAACACTGAAGCTTTCTTT
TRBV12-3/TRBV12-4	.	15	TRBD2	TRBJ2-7	CASSGGVFGSYEQYF	TGTGCCAGCAGTGGGGGGGTTTTTGGCTCCTACGAGCAGTACTTC
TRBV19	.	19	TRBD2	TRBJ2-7	CASSPLGRTSGGLSYEQYF	TGTGCCAGTAGTCCCCTTGGAAGGACTAGCGGGGGCCTCTCCTACGAGCAGTACTTC
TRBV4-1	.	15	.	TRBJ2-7	CASSQGRGPYYEQYF	TGCGCCAGCAGCCAAGGTAGGGGACCGTACTACGAGCAGTACTTC
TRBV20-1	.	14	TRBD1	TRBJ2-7	CSASRGGQGHEQYF	TGCAGTGCTTCCCGCGGGGGACAGGGCCACGAGCAGTACTTC
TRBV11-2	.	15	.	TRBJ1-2	CASSLAGAANYGYTF	TGTGCCAGCAGCCTGGCAGGGGCGGCTAACTATGGCTACACCTTC
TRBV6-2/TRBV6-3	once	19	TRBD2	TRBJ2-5	CASSLDLAGGPEGQETQYF	TGTGCCAGCAGTTTGGACCTAGCGGGGGGGCCTGAAGGACAAGAGACCCAGTACTTC
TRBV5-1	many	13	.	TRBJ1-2	CASSLRLEDGYTF	TGCGCCAGCAGCTTGAGACTAGAGGATGGCTACACCTTC
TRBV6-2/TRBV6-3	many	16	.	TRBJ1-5	CASRVTLTGDNQPQHF	TGTGCCAGCAGGGTAACCCTGACAGGTGACAATCAGCCCCAGCATTTT
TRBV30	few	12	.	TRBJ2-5	CACMLAWETQYF	TGTGCCTGTATGCTAGCGTGGGAGACCCAGTACTTC
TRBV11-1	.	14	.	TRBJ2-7	CASSFVGPSYEQYF	TGTGCCAGCAGCTTTGTGGGGCCATCCTACGAGCAGTACTTC
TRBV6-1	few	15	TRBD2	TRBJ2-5	CASRPPGLRARTQYF	TGTGCCAGCAGGCCCCCGGGACTACGCGCCAGGACCCAGTACTTC
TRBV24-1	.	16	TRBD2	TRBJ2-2	CATSVSGLAGGGELFF	TGTGCCACCAGTGTATCAGGACTAGCGGGCGGCGGGGAGCTGTTTTTT
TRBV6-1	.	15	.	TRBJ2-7	CASGIQGGISYEQYF	TGTGCCAGCGGTATCCAGGGGGGGATCTCCTACGAGCAGTACTTC
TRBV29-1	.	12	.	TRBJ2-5	CSVDSPQETQYF	TGCAGCGTAGACAGCCCCCAAGAGACCCAGTACTTC
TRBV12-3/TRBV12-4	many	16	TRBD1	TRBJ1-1	CASSLPTGTANTEAFF	TGTGCCAGCAGCCTACCAACCGGGACAGCCAACACTGAAGCTTTCTTT
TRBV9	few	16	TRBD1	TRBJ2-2	CASSVGGQGLAGELFF	TGTGCCAGCAGCGTAGGAGGACAGGGTCTGGCCGGGGAGCTGTTTTTT
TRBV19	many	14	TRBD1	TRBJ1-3	CASSTGVLGNTIYF	TGTGCCAGTAGCACAGGGGTACTCGGAAACACCATATATTTT
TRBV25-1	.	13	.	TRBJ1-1	CASRTGTFTEAFF	TGTGCCAGCAGAACCGGGACATTCACTGAAGCTTTCTTT
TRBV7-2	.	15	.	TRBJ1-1	CASSPWTAMNTEAFF	TGTGCCAGCAGCCCCTGGACAGCGATGAACACTGAAGCTTTCTTT
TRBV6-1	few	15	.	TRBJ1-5	CASRASGGRNQPQHF	TGTGCCAGCAGAGCCTCGGGGGGCCGCAATCAGCCCCAGCATTTT
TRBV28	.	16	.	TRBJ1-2	CASSLTGRGVLYGYTF	TGTGCCAGCAGTTTAACCGGCCGGGGAGTTCTCTATGGCTACACCTTC
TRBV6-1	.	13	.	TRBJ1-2	CASSEFRSYGYTF	TGTGCCAGCAGTGAATTCAGAAGCTATGGCTACACCTTC
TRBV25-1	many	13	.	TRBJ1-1	CASSHILMAEAFF	TGTGCCAGCAGTCACATCCTAATGGCTGAAGCTTTCTTT
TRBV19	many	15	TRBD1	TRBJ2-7	CASGGRDSRTYEQYF	TGTGCCAGTGGCGGACGGGACAGCCGTACCTACGAGCAGTACTTC
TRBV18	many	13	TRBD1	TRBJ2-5	CASSGQEWETQYF	TGTGCCAGCTCCGGACAGGAATGGGAGACCCAGTACTTC
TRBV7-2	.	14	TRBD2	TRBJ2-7	CASSLSVQAGGEYF	TGTGCCAGCAGCTTAAGCGTCCAAGCGGGGGGGGAGTACTTC
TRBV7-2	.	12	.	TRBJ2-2	CASSTTPGELFF	TGTGCCAGCAGCACGACACCCGGGGAGCTGTTTTTT
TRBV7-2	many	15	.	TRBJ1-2	CASSDLVKAAGGYTF	TGTGCCAGCAGCGATCTGGTCAAGGCAGCTGGAGGCTACACCTTC
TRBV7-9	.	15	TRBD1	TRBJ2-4	CASSLATGDKNIQYF	TGTGCCAGCAGCTTAGCTACAGGGGACAAAAACATTCAGTACTTC
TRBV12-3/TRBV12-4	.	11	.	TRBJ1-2	CASSHGGGYTF	TGTGCCAGCAGTCACGGAGGAGGCTACACCTTC
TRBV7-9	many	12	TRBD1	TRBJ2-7	CASRQPPGQANF	TGTGCCAGCAGGCAGCCCCCGGGACAGGCGAACTTC
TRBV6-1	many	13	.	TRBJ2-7	CASSEVGAYEQYF	TGTGCCAGCAGTGAAGTGGGGGCGTACGAGCAGTACTTC
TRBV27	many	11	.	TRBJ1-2	CASSLWPGYTF	TGTGCCAGCAGTTTATGGCCCGGCTACACCTTC
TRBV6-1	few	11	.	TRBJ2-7	CATTPSYEQYF	TGTGCCACCACACCCTCCTACGAGCAGTACTTC
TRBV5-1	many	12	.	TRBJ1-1	CASSLVGLEAFF	TGCGCCAGCAGCTTGGTCGGGCTCGAAGCTTTCTTT
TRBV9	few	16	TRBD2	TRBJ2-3	CASSVGGSGGPDTQYF	TGTGCCAGCAGCGTGGGAGGTAGCGGGGGTCCAGATACGCAGTATTTT